This TCR beta chain was sequenced during a study of tumor-infiltrating lymphocytes in primary liver carcinoma. Study-wide context: The study enrolled male and female patients aged 30 to 69 years.

The study co-extracted DNA and RNA from about 19-30 mg of unsorted bulk tissue. Using a constant-region primer together with ProtoScript II reverse transcriptase, TCR beta cDNA was made from about 490 ng of total RNA. Generation of the TCR beta libraries relied on three nested multiplex PCR rounds using slightly modified ARM-PCR. The first two PCR rounds, approximately 10 cycles each, used TRBV1-TRBV30 forward primers and a C-beta reverse primer. One entry per CDR3 protein, called by TCRdb with MiXCR from the multiplex PCR reads. The sample has 100,000 or so distinct CDR3 sequences; almost 70% are singletons. The CDR3 length is 12 residues. Per germline, CDR1 SGHDN and CDR2 FVKESK. About this clonotype: A much larger clone differs by one base, so this may be a read error.

Sequencing was performed on liver tumor tissue from sampling region 5. Subset described: tumor region T5, tumor centre. This sequence joins TRBV14 and TRBJ1-4; D not certain. The TCR was taken from an older woman with primary liver carcinoma and hepatitis B virus infection. CDR3 region: CVSSQGVEKLFF. DNA for the CDR3: TGTGTCAGCAGCCAAGGCGTTGAAAAACTGTTTTTT.